Described below is a single TCR beta chain sequence and its context. Its antigen is still unknown. TCRdb redid the calling of the 5' RACE reads with MiXCR, one entry per CDR3 protein. This table has just under 600,000 distinct CDR3 sequences, roughly 14% appearing once. This entry is derived from a study of T cells after yellow fever vaccination. Background on the study: In the case of low-cell-number fractions, SMART-Seq v4 Ultra Low Input was used for preparation.

Overall study findings and caveats: The secondary response showed a weaker magnitude and a faster peak, day 5 versus 15. Reappearing after the booster were most of the clones from primary vaccination (roughly 96% CD4, approximately 88% CD8). Bulk-population clonotypes that are abundant could appear as contaminants in FACS-sorted repertoires.

V gave up 5 bases and J gave up 7 bases, with 15 bases separating them. The CDR3 length is 13 residues. Germline loops: CDR1 DFQATT, CDR2 SNEGSKA (reference sequence). The TCR sequence derives from a man younger than 45 who received the YFV17D yellow fever vaccine. The sequencing here drew on PBMCs, taken on the day of the yellow fever booster vaccination. The rearrangement links TRBV20-1 to TRBJ1-3, with D hard to call. CDR3 in DNA: TGCAGTGCTTCCCCGGCAGGAAGGAACACCATATATTTT. Translating it yields CSASPAGRNTIYF.